One T cell receptor (beta chain) is described in this entry. There is no known antigen for this receptor. Within one base of it there is no much larger clone, and no base qualities were kept. V is pared back by 1 base and J by 6 bases, with 9 bases lying between the germline termini. Measured from the cysteine to the phenylalanine, the CDR3 is 13 residues long. The DNA shown is the 39-base CDR3, in frame from base 1. The germline V gene sets CDR1 to WSHSY and CDR2 to SAAADI. The T-cell fraction in tumor and uninvolved lung tissue was obtained from TCR sequencing using the immunoSEQ assay. Processing in the source paper ran as follows. In the survival analysis, patients were divided into a high T-cell fraction group (upper tertile) and a low T-cell fraction group (lower two tertiles), and the two groups were compared using a log-rank test. A signed-rank test was used to check for differences in T-cell fraction between paired tumor and uninvolved lung. TCRdb took over this immuneACCESS table, retaining in-frame rearrangements with V and J assigned. Such tables are incomplete; in checked studies, under half of the missing clones stem from an unresolved V gene, and the remainder is unexplained. That table supplies the V and J calls and clone size; D and trimming were determined from the DNA. The sample data list about 4,800 clones, and roughly 95% of these were observed just once. The top ten clonotypes cover more than 3% of the sample.

The data belong to a study of tumor-infiltrating lymphocytes in localized non-small cell lung cancer (dated by TCRdb to the early 2020s). In the study overall: Several histologies were represented in the cohort, which also included both smokers and never-smokers as well as patients whose samples were collected after neoadjuvant chemotherapy. From each patient came resected tumor tissue plus uninvolved lung tissue from that same patient, and the uninvolved lung tissue was described as non-adjacent to the tumor. Alongside flow cytometry, multiplex immunofluorescence, RNA-seq, exome sequencing and proteomics, TCR sequencing was applied to the same patients as one of several integrated assays. In total, the ICON cohort consisted of more than 120 surgical patients with localized non-small cell lung cancer who had their tumors resected. A total of approximately 50 patients were part of the paired comparison of immunoSEQ T-cell fraction between tumor and uninvolved lung.

The full study reports these points: TCR-derived T-cell fraction did not differ between the flow cytometry-defined immunotypes IM1 (good prognosis) and IM2 (poor prognosis). Because different assays used different pieces of the same tissue, technical variation could not be distinguished from intratumor heterogeneity. Higher T cell infiltration in tumors than in uninvolved lung tissue was supported by TCRbeta sequencing, consistent with immunofluorescence CD3 counts. Assay coverage differed among patients according to how much tissue was available, so only a subset of the cohort had TCR sequencing.

ICON enrollment began in April 2016, and the last patient was enrolled in late 2018. Fresh tumor and matched uninvolved tissue for in-depth immune analyses, including TCR sequencing, were collected from a subcohort of approximately 82 patients. TCR sequencing was performed on DNA isolated from bulk tissue, without cell sorting. This sequence originates from a human donor with non-small cell lung cancer. The source material was uninvolved lung tissue not adjacent to the tumor. The rearrangement combines TRBV10-2 with TRBJ1-1; the D segment could be TRBD1, given 5 matching bases. CDR3 region: CASSEFQGAEAFF. The DNA sequence follows: TGCGCCAGCAGTGAGTTTCAGGGCGCTGAAGCTTTCTTT.